The source of this T cell receptor beta chain is a study of shared clonotypes between healthy human individuals (dated by TCRdb to 2020 to 2021). Study-level background: Two women and three men aged 18 to 49 years were included in the cohort. To estimate repertoire size and how much clonotypes are shared between individuals, the study performed deep sequencing of blood TCR repertoires from about five healthy adults. Leukapheresis yielded between about 0.85 and 10 billion PBMCs per donor. To increase sequencing depth and limit assay-specific biases, TCR repertoire library preparation and sequencing were carried out by different laboratories using diverse techniques. For each donor, CD4 naive and CD4 memory were each given three plates, CD8 naive was given two plates, and CD8 memory was given one plate. What the study reported, not specific to this receptor: Naive subsets generally had larger estimated clonotype richness than memory subsets. Rarefaction of sorted-subset datasets indicated incomplete sequencing despite the large sequencing depth. Sharing across four donors was observed for about 5% of naive CD4, 3% to 3.5% of naive CD8, 2.3% of memory CD4, and 0.4% of memory CD8 clonotypes. Clonotypes shared by all four sorted-subset donors showed higher generation probabilities than non-shared clonotypes. Because the study included a small number of donors, the genetic and exposure-history diversity represented was limited. Based on pairwise subsampling, the degree of clonotype sharing among donors was expected to be affected by sequencing depth. Only blood was sampled, and tissue TCR repertoires likely differ from those in blood.

The germline V gene gives CDR1 as MDHEN and CDR2 as SYDVKM. From the cysteine up to the phenylalanine, the CDR3 has a length of 21 residues. The kept DNA is CDR3 alone, 63 bases in frame from the first base. For this chain, trimming is 2 bases at the V end and 5 bases at the J end, and the number of junction bases without a gene match is 26. Using the deep immunoSEQ assay, TCR CDR3 regions were amplified from genomic DNA by multiplex PCR. Extracted genomic DNA from each cell subset was spread evenly across all wells of several immunoSEQ 96-well plates, with each plate serving as a replicate. For sorted subsets, about 220 ng of genomic DNA, equivalent to around 30,000 T cell genomes, went into each replicate PCR. Purified libraries were quantified with a Qubit 3.0 fluorometer, sized on a Bioanalyzer 2100, and re-quantified with the KAPA Library Quantification kit. Every immunoSEQ 96-well plate was sequenced on a dedicated single-read 150-cycle Illumina NextSeq 550 flow cell. As for how the authors treated the data: Because only junctional sequences without quality scores were contained in the immunoSEQ output, filtering matching that applied to full-length reads could not be performed. Sequences were annotated with PyIR, a Python wrapper for IgBLAST v1.9, and V/J genes and CDR3 were assigned using IMGT germline references. Any read was removed if the V/J assignment was weak (E-value above 1e-6), the CDR3 was missing, or the read contained stop codons, out-of-frame junctions, or ambiguous translated residues. A V3J clonotype was defined by an identical inferred V gene, J gene, and CDR3 amino acid sequence. To compute the percentage overlap between repertoires, the number of shared unique clonotypes was divided by the size of the smaller repertoire. Three approaches were used to assess repertoire richness: RTK rarefaction, the Chao1 estimator, and Recon v2.1 estimates of unobserved clonotypes. Generation probabilities for all TCRbeta clonotypes obtained by the gDNA method from four donors were computed using OLGA. What TCRdb holds here is the immuneACCESS table cut down to in-frame rearrangements. Part of the clones is not present; checked against another copy, under half of the missing clones reflect an unresolved V gene, and the others are unexplained. The DNA gave D and trimming, while V, J and clone size come from that table. Here the sample has 2 million to 2.5 million clones; around 90% occur a single time. Around 0.4% of the sample lies in the top ten.

Comment on this clone: Its antigen specificity is not known. No per-base quality is available; no much larger clone lies one base away.

The donors were healthy, HIV-negative adults who had no recently reported acute infections or vaccinations. Every donor was a Caucasian adult living in Nashville, Tennessee, USA. CD4+ T cells were enriched through magnetic negative selection, after which naive cells were positively selected on CD45RA and the remaining negative fraction served as the memory subset. Blood was obtained by leukapheresis, after which PBMCs were separated by Ficoll-Histopaque density gradient centrifugation and cryopreserved in liquid nitrogen vapor phase. Analytical flow cytometry was used to check the purity and quantity of every magnetically sorted T cell population. Genomic DNA was isolated from each sorted fraction and quantified by UV absorbance on a Nanodrop 2000c.

Rearrangement joined TRBV28 to TRBJ2-7, and TRBD1 aligns with 8 junction nucleotides. The clonotype was recovered from a man aged 18-30 years in good health. Some clones in this sample may be carry-over from other donors' samples. The sequenced sample was naive CD4+ T cells from PBMCs. The cell subset or site label here, explained by the study, means: CD45RA+ positively selected. The sequenced DNA: TGTGCCAGCAGTTTAGATCACCTACCTTTCGGGTCCGGACAGGGTGGACACGAGCAGTACTTC. Its coded protein is CASSLDHLPFGSGQGGHEQYF.